This T cell receptor beta chain was sequenced during a study of cytomegalovirus exposure and HLA in healthy donors. Notes on the study in general: Researchers reported that a few CMV-associated chains were confirmed in vitro as CMV antigen-specific.

Clones were sequenced by immunoSEQ multiplex PCR, and TCRdb holds only the in-frame ones, with some missing. Altogether about 150,000 clones are present, over 80% being singletons, with the ten largest covering about 4.9%. This clone was picked up one time. Antigen unknown. The CDR3 extends over 16 amino acids. V was pared by 4 bases and J by 5 bases, with 20 bases between. Germline V gene sequence: CDR1 SGHAT, CDR2 FQNNGV. The sequence was collected from a man between 18 and 35 years old in good health and CMV-seropositive. Material: PBMCs. This rearrangement joins TRBV11-2 to TRBJ2-5, with a weak D call TRBD1 (6 bases). CDR3 DNA: TGTGCCAGCAGCTCCCCTGGACAGTTTTCTCGGGAGACCCAGTACTTC. Protein: CASSSPGQFSRETQYF.